This TCR beta chain stems from a study of T-cell reconstitution after alpha-beta-depleted transplantation in children. Unique molecular identifiers were incorporated during preparation of the TCRbeta library. TCRdb passed the PCR reads through MiXCR, listing each CDR3 protein once. The sample carries about 500,000 distinct CDR3 sequences, around a third recorded once. Per germline, CDR1 SEHNR and CDR2 FQNEAQ (reference sequence). Trimming at V came to 5 bases and at J to 2 bases, leaving 5 bases not matched to a gene. The CDR3 length is 14 residues. The chain employs TRBV7-9 and TRBJ2-5; 7 bases are shared with TRBD2. The TCR comes from a human donor who donated a stem cell graft to a child with aplastic anemia. Sample: PBMCs from the stem cell graft donor, taken from the stem cell graft. CDR3 sequence (DNA): TGTGCCAGCAGCCTAACAGCGGGACAAGAGACCCAGTACTTC. It is translated as CASSLTAGQETQYF.